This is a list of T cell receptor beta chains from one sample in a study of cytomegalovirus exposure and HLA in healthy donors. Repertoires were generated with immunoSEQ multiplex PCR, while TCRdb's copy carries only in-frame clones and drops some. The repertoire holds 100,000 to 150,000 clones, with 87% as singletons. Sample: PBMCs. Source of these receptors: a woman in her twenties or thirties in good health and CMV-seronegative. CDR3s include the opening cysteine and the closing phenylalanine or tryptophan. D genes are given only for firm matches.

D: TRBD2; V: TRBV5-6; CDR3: CASSLGTSGSTDTQYF
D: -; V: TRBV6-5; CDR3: CASSSSRSGETQYF
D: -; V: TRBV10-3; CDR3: CAIREDGNEQFF
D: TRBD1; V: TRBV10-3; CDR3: CAISEAGQLINYGYTF
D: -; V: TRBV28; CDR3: CASSPPKGIISTDTQYF
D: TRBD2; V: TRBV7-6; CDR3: CASSQSAGGPYNEQFF
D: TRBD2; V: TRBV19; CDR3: CASAPGLAYIQYF
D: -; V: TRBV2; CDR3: CASSGLLAPPFF
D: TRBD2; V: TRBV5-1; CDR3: CASSSGSGGGYEQYF
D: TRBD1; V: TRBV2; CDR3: CASRLQGNNQPQHF
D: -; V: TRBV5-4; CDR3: CASSGHGDQPSSYEQYF
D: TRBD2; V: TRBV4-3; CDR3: CASSQALAGGPNEQFF
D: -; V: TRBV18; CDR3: CASSPYSRSSYEQYF
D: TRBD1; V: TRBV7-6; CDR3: CASSLAQPGQGSEQYF